This passage covers 18 T cell receptor beta chains from one sample sequenced in a study. The TRBV12-4/TRBJ1-2 clonotypes were amplified using barcode primers with ligated adaptors. TCRdb re-derived calls from the multiplex PCR reads in MiXCR, one entry per CDR3 protein. This sample carries around 700 distinct CDR3 sequences, around 32% of them seen once, and the ten largest clones take 40% to 45%. Cells sorted as Tregs were CD4+, CD25+ and CD127-/low. The sample taken for sequencing was tumor-infiltrating Tregs sorted from the breast tumor. The receptors here all came from a female donor with breast cancer.

This clonotype is termed large. The chain carries TRBV12-3 or TRBV12-4 and TRBJ1-2; possibly TRBD1 for D (6 bases). CDR3 size: 18 residues. With 8 bases removed from V and 4 bases from J, the gap between germline ends came to 29 bases. The chain's CDR3 is CASSGARAGAPIIYGYTF. CDR3 DNA sequence: TGTGCCAGCTCCGGGGCGAGGGCAGGGGCGCCCATTATCTATGGCTACACCTTC.

Sample share makes this clonotype medium-sized. The chain couples TRBV12-3 or TRBV12-4 to TRBJ1-2, with D unclear. Between the trimmed V and J ends, which lost 8 bases and 0 bases, there was a span of 13 bases. This CDR3 contains 14 residues. CDR3 region: CASSSPGTNYGYTF. The CDR3 DNA reads TGTGCCAGCTCCTCCCCGGGGACTAACTATGGCTACACCTTC.

The chain is built from TRBV12-3 or TRBV12-4 and TRBJ1-2; TRBD1 agrees at 10 bases. This CDR3 contains 14 residues. V was clipped by 6 bases and J by 7 bases; unmatched bases: 8. The CDR3 spells CASSRSGTGAGYTF. The CDR3, as DNA: TGTGCCAGCAGCCGCTCGGGGACAGGGGCTGGCTACACCTTC.

Relative to its sample, this clonotype is medium-sized (0.01 to 0.1%). The chain uses TRBV12-3 or TRBV12-4 and TRBJ1-2; D remains unclear. With 0 bases removed from V and 4 bases from J, the gap between germline ends came to 15 bases. CDR3 length: 16 residues. The CDR3 sequence is CASSLARRAARYGYTF. CDR3 nucleotide sequence: TGTGCCAGCAGTTTAGCGCGGAGGGCGGCCCGCTATGGCTACACCTTC.

This clonotype occurred once. The rearrangement uses TRBV12-3 or TRBV12-4 and TRBJ1-2; the D gene is possibly TRBD1 (6 bases). V was shortened by 6 bases and J by 1 base, with 6 bases between the two germline ends. CDR3 length equals 12 residues. CDR3 in amino acids: CASRGHNYGYTF. DNA for the CDR3: TGTGCCAGCAGGGGACATAACTATGGCTACACCTTC.

The chain recombines TRBV12-3 or TRBV12-4 with TRBJ1-2; 8 bases map to TRBD1. The CDR3 contains 13 residues. Germline trimming cut 4 bases from V and 6 bases from J; bases unmatched to any gene: 4. The CDR3 DNA reads as TGTGCCAGCAGTTGGACAGGGACTGATGGCTACACCTTC. This codes for CASSWTGTDGYTF.

This clonotype is large (0.1 to 1%). The CDR3 here is CASSHSAPGYTF. The DNA for the CDR3 is TGTGCCAGCAGTCACTCAGCCCCTGGCTACACCTTC. The chain employs TRBV12-3 or TRBV12-4 and TRBJ1-2; D unclear. This CDR3 has 12 amino acids. V lost 5 bases and J 7 bases, leaving 11 bases between the germline ends.

This clonotype was counted only a few times. The J gene is TRBJ1-2, the V gene TRBV12-3 or TRBV12-4, with unresolved D. V was trimmed by 3 bases and J by 4 bases, leaving 9 bases between them. This CDR3 comprises 13 residues. For the CDR3, the DNA is TGTGCCAGCAGTTTGGGAGGACCCTATGGCTACACCTTC. This translates into CASSLGGPYGYTF.

The table lists this clonotype with a few counts. The chain couples TRBV12-3 or TRBV12-4 to TRBJ1-2; TRBD1 matches 9 bases. The J segment lost 8 bases and the V segment lost 4 bases, leaving 11 bases of the junction unmatched. The CDR3 totals 15 residues. For the CDR3, the DNA is TGTGCCAGCAGTTCGTATTCCGGGACAGGGTGGGGCTACACCTTC. Encoded protein: CASSSYSGTGWGYTF.

This clonotype is large (0.1 to 1%) in the sample. The gene calls are TRBV12-3 or TRBV12-4 and TRBJ1-2, with 9 bases that match TRBD1. The CDR3 loop spans 14 amino acids. The trim removed 7 bases at V and 4 bases at J, leaving 7 bases unmatched. The CDR3 region is CASKKGQGSYGYTF. Written as DNA, the CDR3 is TGTGCCAGCAAGAAGGGACAGGGCAGCTATGGCTACACCTTC.

In its sample, this clonotype was seen a few times. The V call is TRBV12-3 or TRBV12-4, the J call TRBJ1-2; D is ambiguous. The CDR3 totals 12 residues. Deletions cut 5 bases from V and 2 bases from J, with 6 bases between. CDR3 region: CASSTLNYGYTF. CDR3 bases: TGTGCCAGCAGTACCCTCAACTATGGCTACACCTTC.

This clonotype rates as large. The V gene is TRBV12-3 or TRBV12-4, the J gene TRBJ1-2; D is unresolved. V dropped 6 bases and J dropped 4 bases, with 15 bases sitting between them. The CDR3 has 14 residues. The CDR3 reads CASSLSTGPYGYTF. CDR3 nucleotides: TGTGCCAGCAGCCTCAGTACCGGGCCCTATGGCTACACCTTC.

The V and J genes are TRBV12-3 or TRBV12-4 and TRBJ1-2; D not resolved. CDR3 length: 14 residues. Trimming took off 2 bases at V and 6 bases at J, with 13 bases between the two ends. The CDR3 here is CASSLNVEEDGYTF. The CDR3 DNA follows: TGTGCCAGCAGTTTAAATGTGGAGGAGGATGGCTACACCTTC.

This clonotype appeared a few times. The rearrangement links TRBV12-3 or TRBV12-4 to TRBJ1-2, with 8 bases that match TRBD1. The V gene end was trimmed by 6 bases and the J gene end by 8 bases; junction bases not matched to a gene: 8. CDR3 length: 13 residues. Written as DNA, the CDR3 is TGTGCCAGCAGGGACAGGGCATCGCGGGGCTACACCTTC. Protein: CASRDRASRGYTF.

This clonotype is large by share. The chain joins TRBV12-3 or TRBV12-4 to TRBJ1-2; 10 bases line up with TRBD1. The CDR3 consists of 14 residues. The V segment lost 3 bases and the J segment 5 bases; nucleotides outside the gene matches: 3. The CDR3 loop is CASSLGQGRYGYTF. CDR3 nucleotide sequence: TGTGCCAGCAGTTTGGGACAGGGGAGATATGGCTACACCTTC.

This clonotype is classed as large. This chain joins TRBV12-3 or TRBV12-4 and TRBJ1-2; D is uncertain. The CDR3 consists of 14 residues. V was pared by 4 bases and J by 3 bases, with 12 bases between. The CDR3 sequence is CASSWGGSHYGYTF. In DNA, the CDR3 is TGTGCCAGCAGTTGGGGAGGTTCCCACTATGGCTACACCTTC.

Only one count was recorded for this clonotype. The chain couples TRBV12-3 or TRBV12-4 to TRBJ1-2, with 9 positions matching TRBD1. The CDR3 length is 14 residues. Trimming took 3 bases from V and 4 from J; bases not matched to a gene: 3. The CDR3 bases are TGTGCCAGCAGTTTCGGGACAGGGCGCTATGGCTACACCTTC. Translated: CASSFGTGRYGYTF.

This clonotype came up a few times. Mismatch with germline at one junction end may stem from a read error. This rearrangement joins TRBV12-3 or TRBV12-4 to TRBJ1-2; D is undetermined. This CDR3 has 15 residues. The CDR3 DNA is TGTGCCAGCAGCTTAGTAGGCAGATTTAACTATGGCTACACCTTC. It specifies CASSLVGRFNYGYTF.